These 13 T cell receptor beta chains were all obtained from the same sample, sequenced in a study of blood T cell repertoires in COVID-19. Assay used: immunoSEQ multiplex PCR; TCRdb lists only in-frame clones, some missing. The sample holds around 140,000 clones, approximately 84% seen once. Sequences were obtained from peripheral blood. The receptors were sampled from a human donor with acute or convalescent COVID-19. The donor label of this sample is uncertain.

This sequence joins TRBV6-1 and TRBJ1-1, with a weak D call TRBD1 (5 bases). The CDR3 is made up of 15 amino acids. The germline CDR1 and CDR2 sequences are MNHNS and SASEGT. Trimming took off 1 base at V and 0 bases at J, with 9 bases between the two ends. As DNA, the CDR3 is TGTGCCAGCAGTGAAGTTGGGGGGATGAACACTGAAGCTTTCTTT. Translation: CASSEVGGMNTEAFF.

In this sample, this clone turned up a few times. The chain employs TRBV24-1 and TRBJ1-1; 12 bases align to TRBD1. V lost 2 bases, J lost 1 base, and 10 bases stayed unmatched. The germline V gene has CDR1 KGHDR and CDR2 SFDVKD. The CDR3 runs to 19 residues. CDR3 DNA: TGTGCCACCAGTGATTGGATAGGGGACAGGGGGCGCAGGAACACTGAAGCTTTCTTT. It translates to CATSDWIGDRGRRNTEAFF.

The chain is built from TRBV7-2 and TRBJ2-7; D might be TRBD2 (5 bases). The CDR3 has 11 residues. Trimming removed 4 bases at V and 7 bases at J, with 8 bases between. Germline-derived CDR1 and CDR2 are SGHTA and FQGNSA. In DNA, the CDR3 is TGTGCCAGCAGCTCAAGGACTGAGCAGTACTTC. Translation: CASSSRTEQYF.

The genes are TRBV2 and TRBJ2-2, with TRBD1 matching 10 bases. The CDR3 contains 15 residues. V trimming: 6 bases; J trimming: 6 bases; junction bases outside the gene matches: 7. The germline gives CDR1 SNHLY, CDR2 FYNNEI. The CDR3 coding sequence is TGTGCCAGCAGCCGACAGGGGGCCGGGGCCGGGGAGCTGTTTTTT. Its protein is CASSRQGAGAGELFF.

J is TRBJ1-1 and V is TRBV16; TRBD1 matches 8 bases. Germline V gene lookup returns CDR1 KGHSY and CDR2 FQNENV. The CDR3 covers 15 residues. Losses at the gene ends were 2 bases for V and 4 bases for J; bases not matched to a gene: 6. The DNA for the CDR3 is TGTGCCAGCAGCCAAGAACTTCAGGGGGCCACTGAAGCTTTCTTT. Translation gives CASSQELQGATEAFF. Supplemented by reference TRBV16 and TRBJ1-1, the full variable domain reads GEEVAQTPKHLVRGEGQKAKLYCAPIKGHSYVFWYQQVLKNEFKFLISFQNENVFDETGMPKERFSAKCLPNSPCSLEIQATKLEDSAVYFCASSQELQGATEAFFGQGTRLTVV.

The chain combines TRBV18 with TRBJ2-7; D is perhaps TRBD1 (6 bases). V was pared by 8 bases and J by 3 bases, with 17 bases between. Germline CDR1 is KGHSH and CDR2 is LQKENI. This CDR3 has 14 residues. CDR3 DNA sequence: TGTGCCAGCACGTCCCGGGACACCGACTACGAGCAGTACTTC. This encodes CASTSRDTDYEQYF.

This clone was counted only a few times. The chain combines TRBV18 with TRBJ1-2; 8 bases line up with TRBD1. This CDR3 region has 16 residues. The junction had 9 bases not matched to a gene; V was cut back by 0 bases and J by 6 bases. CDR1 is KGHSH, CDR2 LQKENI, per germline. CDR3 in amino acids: CASSPPMQGAQNGYTF. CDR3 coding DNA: TGTGCCAGCTCACCACCGATGCAGGGGGCGCAGAATGGCTACACCTTC.

Written as DNA, the CDR3 is TGTGCCAGTAGTATATTTCGGGAGACGACCGCAGATACGCAGTATTTT. This sequence encodes CASSIFRETTADTQYF. V is TRBV19 and J is TRBJ2-3, with D possibly being TRBD2 (6 bases). The CDR3 covers 16 residues. V lost 2 bases to trimming and J lost 4 bases, with 16 bases between them. Germline lookup yields CDR1 LNHDA and CDR2 SQIVND (reference sequence).

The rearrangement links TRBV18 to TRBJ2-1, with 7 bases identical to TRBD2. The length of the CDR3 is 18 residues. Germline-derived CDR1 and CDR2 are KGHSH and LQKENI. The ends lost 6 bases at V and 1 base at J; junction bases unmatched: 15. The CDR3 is CASSPEGIAGFSYNEQFF. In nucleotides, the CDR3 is TGTGCCAGCTCCCCCGAGGGGATAGCGGGTTTTTCCTACAATGAGCAGTTCTTC.

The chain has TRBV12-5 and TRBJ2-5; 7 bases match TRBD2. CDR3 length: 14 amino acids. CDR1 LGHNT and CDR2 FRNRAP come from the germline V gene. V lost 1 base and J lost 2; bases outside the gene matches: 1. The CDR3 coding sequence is TGTGCTAGTGGTTTGGGGGGGGGTCAAGAGACCCAGTACTTC. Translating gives CASGLGGGQETQYF.

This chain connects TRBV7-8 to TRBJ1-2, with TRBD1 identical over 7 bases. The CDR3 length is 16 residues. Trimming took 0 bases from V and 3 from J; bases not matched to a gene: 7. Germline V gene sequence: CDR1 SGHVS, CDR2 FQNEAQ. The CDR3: CASSLARVQGYYGYTF. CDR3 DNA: TGTGCCAGCAGCTTAGCTAGGGTACAGGGGTACTATGGCTACACCTTC. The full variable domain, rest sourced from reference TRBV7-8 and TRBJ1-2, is GAGVSQSPRYKVAKRGQDVALRCDPISGHVSLFWYQQALGQGPEFLTYFQNEAQLDKSGLPSDRFFAERPEGSVSTLKIQRTQQEDSAVYLCASSLARVQGYYGYTFGSGTRLTVV.

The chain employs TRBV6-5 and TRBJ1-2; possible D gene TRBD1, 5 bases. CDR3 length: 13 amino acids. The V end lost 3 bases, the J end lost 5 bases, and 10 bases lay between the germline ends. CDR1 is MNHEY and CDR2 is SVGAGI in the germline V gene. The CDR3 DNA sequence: TGTGCCAGCAGTTATGAAGGGGCGTATGGCTACACCTTC. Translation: CASSYEGAYGYTF.

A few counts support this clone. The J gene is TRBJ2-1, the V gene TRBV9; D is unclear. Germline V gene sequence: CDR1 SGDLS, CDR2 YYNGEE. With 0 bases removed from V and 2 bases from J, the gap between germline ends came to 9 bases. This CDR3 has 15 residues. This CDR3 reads CASSVATPPYNEQFF. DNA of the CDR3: TGTGCCAGCAGCGTAGCTACTCCCCCCTACAATGAGCAGTTCTTC.